Below, 20 T cell receptor beta chains from the same sample are listed, as sequenced in a study of T cells in Graves' hyperthyroidism and ophthalmopathy. Amplified TCR beta CDR3 regions derived from RNA transcripts. Researchers ran a first-round RT-PCR on the TCR CDR3 using the HTBI primer set. TCRdb called the multiplex PCR reads again in MiXCR, with one record for every CDR3 protein. The table lists around 660,000 distinct CDR3 sequences, nearly 45% of them singletons. Sequenced input: peripheral blood or thyroid tissue (not recorded which). Receptor source: an adult man with Graves' disease, either hyperthyroidism or ophthalmopathy (not recorded which).

This clonotype appeared a single time. V and J are TRBV19 and TRBJ1-2; possible D gene TRBD1, 6 bases. Germline V CDR1 and CDR2: LNHDA, SQIVND (reference sequence). V was clipped by 7 bases and J by 4 bases, with 25 bases between them. This CDR3 spans 17 amino acids. The CDR3 DNA is TGTGCCAGTACCGGAATTCGATACAGGGAGGAGGGCTATGGCTACACCTTC. Translated: CASTGIRYREEGYGYTF.

The V call is TRBV7-9, the J call TRBJ1-2, with 9 positions matching TRBD1. After removal of 3 bases from V and 6 bases from J, the junction contained 5 bases not matched to a gene. Germline CDR1 reads SEHNR; CDR2 reads FQNEAQ (reference sequence). CDR3 length: 14 amino acids. This CDR3 is CASSFPGTGNGYTF. The CDR3, as DNA: TGTGCCAGCAGCTTCCCCGGGACAGGGAATGGCTACACCTTC.

Many counts were recorded for this clonotype. CDR3 residues: CASSEQGLSGNTIYF. The CDR3 DNA reads as TGTGCCAGCAGCGAGCAGGGCCTATCTGGAAACACCATATATTTT. The chain has TRBV9 and TRBJ1-3, with TRBD1 as a possible D gene (5 bases). Looked up from germline, CDR1 is SGDLS and CDR2 is YYNGEE. There are 15 residues in the CDR3. The V and J ends lost 3 bases and 1 base respectively, with 11 bases between them.

V gene TRBV29-1 combines with J gene TRBJ1-1; 7 bases map to TRBD1. The CDR3 loop spans 13 amino acids. Per the germline V gene, CDR1 is SQVTM and CDR2 is ANQGSEA. V lost 6 bases, J lost 0 bases, and 4 bases stayed unmatched. CDR3 bases: TGCAGCGTAGGGGGCTTGCTGAACACTGAAGCTTTCTTT. This translates into CSVGGLLNTEAFF.

The V call is TRBV12-3 or TRBV12-4, the J call TRBJ1-1, with D uncertain. The CDR3 loop spans 13 amino acids. The CDR3 DNA reads TGTGCTAGTGCCCTAGACACAAACACTGAAGCTTTCTTT. The encoded protein is CASALDTNTEAFF.

This clonotype was counted at least ten times. This chain connects TRBV10-2 to TRBJ1-1; D ambiguous. CDR3 size: 13 residues. V lost 8 bases to trimming and J lost 2 bases, with 12 bases between them. Germline-derived CDR1 and CDR2 are WSHSY and SAAADI. CDR3 region: CASVRNVNTEAFF. CDR3 nucleotide sequence: TGCGCCAGCGTCCGCAACGTTAACACTGAAGCTTTCTTT.

This clonotype has only a few counts. The V gene is TRBV7-2, the J gene TRBJ1-1, with a possible D match to TRBD1 (6 bases). Trimming left V 7 bases short and J 2 bases short, with 20 bases between. This CDR3 contains 16 residues. In germline, CDR1 is SGHTA, CDR2 FQGNSA. The CDR3 DNA reads as TGTGCCAGCAAACTGGGAACGACGGACAGCAACACTGAAGCTTTCTTT. It translates to CASKLGTTDSNTEAFF. Together with reference TRBV7-2 and TRBJ1-1, the CDR3 gives the full variable domain: GAGVSQSPSNKVTEKGKDVELRCDPISGHTALYWYRQSLGQGLEFLIYFQGNSAPDKSGLPSDRFSAERTGGSVSTLTIQRTQQEDSAVYLCASKLGTTDSNTEAFFGQGTRLTVV.

The J gene is TRBJ2-6, the V gene TRBV20-1; TRBD1 aligns across 9 bases. The CDR3 loop spans 19 amino acids. J gave up 3 bases and V 0 bases, and 12 bases lay outside the gene matches. Germline CDR1 and CDR2: DFQATT and SNEGSKA (reference sequence). The CDR3 is CSARDSKGQGLFGANVLTF. For the CDR3, the DNA is TGCAGTGCTAGAGATAGTAAGGGACAGGGACTCTTTGGGGCCAACGTCCTGACTTTC.

In its sample, this clonotype was seen a few times. The rearrangement uses TRBV6-5 and TRBJ2-7; D is perhaps TRBD2 (6 bases). The germline V and J ends were trimmed by 2 bases and 2 bases, with 10 bases remaining between them. Germline V gene lookup returns CDR1 MNHEY and CDR2 SVGAGI. The CDR3 runs to 14 residues. CDR3 protein: CASSYGGLTYEQYF. Written as DNA, the CDR3 is TGTGCCAGCAGTTACGGGGGACTCACCTACGAGCAGTACTTC.

In its sample, this clonotype was seen many times. The chain recombines TRBV12-3 or TRBV12-4 with TRBJ1-1; D remains unclear. This CDR3 spans 15 amino acids. The ends were cut back, 3 bases at V and 0 bases at J, with 11 bases in the middle. The CDR3 region has the DNA TGTGCCAGCAGTTTCCAGTGGCACATGAACACTGAAGCTTTCTTT. As protein: CASSFQWHMNTEAFF.

The table lists this clonotype with a few counts. The V and J genes are TRBV28 and TRBJ2-7, with TRBD2 identical over 7 bases. This CDR3 is 14 amino acids long. V was clipped by 5 bases and J by 6 bases; unmatched bases: 10. Germline V gene sequence: CDR1 MDHEN, CDR2 SYDVKM. CDR3 sequence: CASSPPSGRAEQYF. DNA of the CDR3: TGTGCCAGCAGTCCCCCAAGTGGGAGGGCCGAGCAGTACTTC.

V is TRBV2 and J is TRBJ1-2, with TRBD1 matching 7 bases. V lost 7 bases to trimming and J lost 5 bases; unmatched junction nucleotides: 4. The CDR3 is 12 amino acids. Germline values: CDR1 SNHLY, CDR2 FYNNEI. The CDR3 spells CASIKDRYGYTF. CDR3 nucleotide sequence: TGTGCCAGCATTAAGGACAGGTATGGCTACACCTTC. Using reference TRBV2 and TRBJ1-2 for the parts outside the CDR3, the full variable domain is EPEVTQTPSHQVTQMGQEVILRCVPISNHLYFYWYRQILGQKVEFLVSFYNNEISEKSEIFDDQFSVERPDGSNFTLKIRSTKLEDSAMYFCASIKDRYGYTFGSGTRLTVV.

The J gene is TRBJ2-7, the V gene TRBV9; D perhaps matches TRBD1 (7 bases). The CDR3 is 16 amino acids. CDR1 and CDR2 (germline): SGDLS, YYNGEE. The V gene lost 0 bases and the J gene lost 5 bases, with 18 bases spanning the gap. The CDR3 is CASSVGIGGGANEQYF. CDR3 nucleotide sequence: TGTGCCAGCAGCGTAGGGATAGGGGGCGGGGCCAACGAGCAGTACTTC.

The rearrangement links TRBV7-3 to TRBJ1-2; D may be TRBD1 (6 bases). The CDR3 sequence is 13 residues long. Germline V CDR1 and CDR2: SGHTA, FQGTGA. Between the trimmed V and J ends, which lost 5 bases and 8 bases, there was a span of 15 bases. The CDR3 DNA reads as TGTGCCAGCAGCGGGGGGGCAGGTTTAGGCTACACCTTC. Translation: CASSGGAGLGYTF.

This clonotype was recorded at least ten times. The rearrangement uses TRBV29-1 and TRBJ1-3, with a tentative D call TRBD1 (5 bases). Germline V gene lookup returns CDR1 SQVTM and CDR2 ANQGSEA. The CDR3 sequence is 13 residues long. V was cut by 2 bases and J by 8 bases, with 13 bases left in between. In DNA, the CDR3 is TGCAGCGTTGAAAGGGATGGGACGGACACCATATATTTT. Amino acid sequence: CSVERDGTDTIYF.

The chain links TRBV7-2 to TRBJ2-5, with D possibly TRBD1 on 6 matching bases. In germline, CDR1 is SGHTA, CDR2 FQGNSA. V shed 4 bases and J shed 3 bases, with 15 bases lying between them. This CDR3 has 15 amino acids. CDR3 protein: CASSYQDSVKETQYF. The DNA of the CDR3 is TGTGCCAGCAGCTACCAGGACAGTGTAAAAGAGACCCAGTACTTC.

This clonotype was seen repeatedly, ten times or more. The junction and the germline gene differ at one end; a read error may be behind it. The chain combines TRBV7-2 with TRBJ2-7; D remains unclear. CDR3 length: 13 amino acids. CDR1 and CDR2 (germline): SGHTA, FQGNSA. The CDR3 is CASSQDPDYEQYF. The CDR3, as DNA: TGCGCCAGCAGCCAAGACCCCGACTACGAGCAGTACTTC.

This clonotype was observed at least ten times. The V and J genes are TRBV2 and TRBJ1-4; TRBD1 aligns across 10 bases. After removal of 6 bases from V and 8 bases from J, the junction contained 6 bases not matched to a gene. Per the germline V gene, CDR1 is SNHLY and CDR2 is FYNNEI. The CDR3 has 14 amino acids. CDR3 in amino acids: CASRDRGLGEKLFF. The DNA for the CDR3 is TGTGCCAGCAGAGACAGGGGGCTTGGCGAAAAACTGTTTTTT.

The V gene is TRBV25-1, the J gene TRBJ2-3; 11 bases match TRBD1. The CDR3 totals 14 residues. Germline V gene data show CDR1 as MGHDK and CDR2 as SYGVNS. V gave up 5 bases and J gave up 4 bases; unmatched junction bases: 2. CDR3 protein: CASSRTGGADTQYF. Written as DNA, the CDR3 is TGTGCCAGCAGTAGGACAGGGGGCGCAGATACGCAGTATTTT.

With respect to this clonotype: The junction departs from germline at one end; a sequencing error may be responsible. V gene TRBV7-3 combines with J gene TRBJ1-1; maybe TRBD1 (5 bases). This CDR3 spans 13 amino acids. Per germline, CDR1 SGHTA and CDR2 FQGTGA. DNA of the CDR3: TGTGCCAGCAGTTTAACGGGGGGGGGTGAAGCTTTCTTT. This encodes CASSLTGGGEAFF.